The next 15 T cell receptor beta chains were all read from a single sample in a study of T cells in Graves' hyperthyroidism and ophthalmopathy. The investigators amplified TCR beta CDR3 regions from RNA transcripts. HTBI primers drove first-round RT-PCR of the TCR CDR3. MiXCR, run by TCRdb on the multiplex PCR reads, gives a single entry per CDR3 protein. The data show some 510,000 distinct CDR3 sequences, 35% to 55% seen once. The material sequenced was peripheral blood or thyroid tissue (not recorded which). Receptor source: a woman younger than 35 with Graves' hyperthyroidism.

Ten or more counts support this clonotype. The J gene is TRBJ1-1, the V gene TRBV7-2; the D is unclear. Germline CDR1 is SGHTA and CDR2 is FQGNSA. V was clipped by 5 bases and J by 1 base, with 5 bases between them. This CDR3 spans 12 amino acids. In DNA, the CDR3 is TGTGCCAGCAGCATCCAGAACACTGAAGCTTTCTTT. Encoded protein: CASSIQNTEAFF.

The chain has TRBV25-1 and TRBJ1-4; D is ambiguous. The V end was cut by 5 bases, the J end by 0 bases, with 10 bases between. The germline gives CDR1 MGHDK, CDR2 SYGVNS. The CDR3 contains 15 residues. The CDR3 DNA reads as TGTGCCAGCAGTTACTTCCGCCCAACTAATGAAAAACTGTTTTTT. This gives the protein CASSYFRPTNEKLFF. Combining the CDR3 with reference TRBV25-1 and TRBJ1-4 gives the whole variable domain EADIYQTPRYLVIGTGKKITLECSQTMGHDKMYWYQQDPGMELHLIHYSYGVNSTEKGDLSSESTVSRIRTEHFPLTLESARPSHTSQYLCASSYFRPTNEKLFFGSGTQLSVL.

Note on this clonotype: Sequence at one end of the junction differs from germline and may be a read error. The gene calls are TRBV7-9 and TRBJ2-7; 10 bases align to TRBD2. The V gene's germline CDR1 is SEHNR and CDR2 FQNEAQ (reference sequence). The CDR3 runs to 13 residues. Here the CDR3 DNA reads TGTGCCAGCAGTTCTAGCGGGAGAAACGAGCAAAACTTC. Translating it yields CASSSSGRNEQNF. Complete variable domain (other parts from reference TRBV7-9 and TRBJ2-7): DTGVSQNPRHKITKRGQNVTFRCDPISEHNRLYWYRQTLGQGPEFLTYFQNEAQLEKSRLLSDRFSAERPKGSFSTLEIQRTEQGDSAMYLCASSSSGRNEQNFGPGTRLTVT.

In its sample, this clonotype was seen a few times. The chain has TRBV5-1 and TRBJ1-4; D gene uncertain. CDR3 length: 13 amino acids. The V and J ends lost 1 base and 8 bases respectively, with 9 bases between them. Per the germline V gene, CDR1 is SGHRS and CDR2 is YFSETQ. The DNA of the CDR3 is TGCGCCAGCAGCTTGCCTACTGGGGAAAAACTGTTTTTT. It codes for CASSLPTGEKLFF.

This clonotype was picked up many times. V usage is TRBV7-9 and J usage is TRBJ2-7; 7 bases are shared with TRBD1. Germline V gene sequence: CDR1 SEHNR, CDR2 FQNEAQ (reference sequence). V trimming: 5 bases; J trimming: 6 bases; junction bases outside the gene matches: 7. The CDR3 extends over 13 amino acids. The CDR3 sequence is CASSLDRAGEQYF. CDR3 nucleotide sequence: TGTGCCAGCAGCCTCGACAGGGCGGGCGAGCAGTACTTC. Variable domain in full (rest from reference TRBV7-9 and TRBJ2-7): DTGVSQNPRHKITKRGQNVTFRCDPISEHNRLYWYRQTLGQGPEFLTYFQNEAQLEKSRLLSDRFSAERPKGSFSTLEIQRTEQGDSAMYLCASSLDRAGEQYFGPGTRLTVT.

Many counts were recorded for this clonotype. V usage is TRBV29-1 and J usage is TRBJ1-2; unclear D gene. The CDR3 is made up of 13 amino acids. The V end was cut by 7 bases, the J end by 6 bases, with 18 bases between. The germline gives CDR1 SQVTM, CDR2 ANQGSEA. Written as DNA, the CDR3 is TGCAGCGCTACTGGCGGGGAGTCCCATGGCTACACCTTC. Translated: CSATGGESHGYTF.

This clonotype was counted between two and nine times. V and J are TRBV6-5 and TRBJ2-7, with TRBD2 matching 9 bases. The CDR3 totals 16 residues. CDR1 MNHEY and CDR2 SVGAGI come from the germline V gene. Losses at the gene ends were 4 bases for V and 0 bases for J; bases not matched to a gene: 7. For the CDR3, the DNA is TGTGCCAGCAGTTGGTCTAGCGGGACCTCCTCCTACGAGCAGTACTTC. It is translated as CASSWSSGTSSYEQYF.

The genes are TRBV11-1 and TRBJ2-5, with D maybe TRBD2 (6 bases). Germline V gene data show CDR1 as SGHAT and CDR2 as FQDESV (reference sequence). The V and J ends lost 1 base and 5 bases respectively, with 8 bases between them. The CDR3 spans 13 residues. The CDR3 coding sequence is TGTGCCAGCAGCTTAGGGGACTGGGAGACCCAGTACTTC. It encodes CASSLGDWETQYF. The variable domain in full, with the rest retrieved from reference TRBV11-1 and TRBJ2-5, is EAEVAQSPRYKITEKSQAVAFWCDPISGHATLYWYRQILGQGPELLVQFQDESVVDDSQLPKDRFSAERLKGVDSTLKIQPAELGDSAMYLCASSLGDWETQYFGPGTRLLVL.

This rearrangement joins TRBV20-1 to TRBJ2-7; the D is unclear. The CDR3 spans 12 residues. Germline V CDR1 and CDR2: DFQATT, SNEGSKA (reference sequence). V lost 8 bases, J lost 6 bases, and 17 bases lay in between. DNA for the CDR3: TGCAGTACTATTGATAGCCCACCCGAGCAGTACTTC. Its protein is CSTIDSPPEQYF.

This clonotype was detected only once. A read error may account for a junction end that differs from germline. V is TRBV6-1 and J is TRBJ2-2; possibly TRBD2 for D (5 bases). Germline V lookup: CDR1 MNHNS, CDR2 SASEGT. The CDR3 consists of 13 residues. The CDR3 loop is CASSRGYTRELFF. DNA of the CDR3: TGTGCCAGCAGTCGAGGGTACACCAGGGAGCTGTTTTTT.

The V gene is TRBV5-1, the J gene TRBJ1-2; maybe TRBD1 (6 bases). The V end lost 2 bases, the J end lost 2 bases, and 10 bases lay between the germline ends. The CDR3 totals 14 residues. CDR1 is SGHRS and CDR2 is YFSETQ in the germline V gene. The CDR3 here is CASSFGGHNYGYTF. The CDR3 DNA reads as TGCGCCAGCAGCTTTGGGGGGCACAACTATGGCTACACCTTC.

The rearrangement links TRBV19 to TRBJ1-2; D remains ambiguous. V lost 5 bases and J lost 0, with 13 bases in between. Germline V gene data show CDR1 as LNHDA and CDR2 as SQIVND (reference sequence). The CDR3 contains 15 residues. CDR3 DNA sequence: TGTGCCAGTAGTCTGCGACCGTCCACTAACTATGGCTACACCTTC. The encoded protein is CASSLRPSTNYGYTF.

The gene calls are TRBV20-1 and TRBJ1-5; 10 bases match TRBD1. In germline, CDR1 is DFQATT, CDR2 SNEGSKA (reference sequence). Trimming removed 5 bases from V and 5 bases from J; junction bases left unmatched: 6. There are 14 residues in the CDR3. The CDR3 loop is CSAPRDRGDQPQHF. As DNA, the CDR3 is TGCAGTGCTCCCCGGGACAGGGGTGATCAGCCCCAGCATTTT.

Comment on this clonotype: A much larger clonotype is one base distant, so this may be a read error. The V call is TRBV10-3, the J call TRBJ1-5; possibly TRBD1 for D (5 bases). The CDR3 extends over 14 amino acids. In germline, CDR1 is ENHRY, CDR2 SYGVKD. V lost 6 bases and J 1 base, leaving 10 bases between the germline ends. In DNA form, the CDR3 reads TGTGCCATCAGGACTACAGGCAGCAATCAGCCCCAGCATTTT. Its translation: CAIRTTGSNQPQHF.

Note on this clonotype: This may be a read error: a much more frequent sequence differs by one nucleotide. The rearrangement joins TRBV15 to TRBJ1-4; the D gene is possibly TRBD1 (5 bases). CDR1 and CDR2 (germline): LNHNV, YYDKDF (reference sequence). The CDR3 is made up of 15 amino acids. CDR3 residues: CATSRDPGPNEKPFF. CDR3 in DNA: TGTGCCACCAGCAGAGATCCAGGGCCTAATGAAAAACCGTTTTTT.